The rows below give T cell receptor beta chains drawn from one sample of a study of blood T cell repertoires in COVID-19. Libraries were prepared by immunoSEQ multiplex PCR; TCRdb keeps only in-frame clonotypes and omits some of them. The profile shows about 200,000 clones, 85% of them singletons. Material for sequencing was peripheral blood. The receptors shown here come from a man between 60 and 75 years old with COVID-19, enrolled during active disease. The CDR3 runs from the conserved cysteine through the conserved F or W. The order of the fields is CDR3 DNA, CDR3 protein, V gene, clone size, J gene, D gene. A D gene is named only where the DNA matches it firmly. Rows give clone size only sometimes, using once, few, many, or a class for an expanded clone.

TGTGCCAGCAGTGGTAGGGGGCACGATGGCTACACCTTC CASSGRGHDGYTF TRBV25-1 few TRBJ1-2 TRBD1
TGTGCCAGCACGGACAGGGGTCGAACTGAAGCTTTCTTT CASTDRGRTEAFF TRBV2 - TRBJ1-1 TRBD1
TGTGCCAGCAGCCCTACAGGGGGCGTCTCAATGAACACTGAAGCTTTCTTT CASSPTGGVSMNTEAFF TRBV5-6 - TRBJ1-1 TRBD1
TGTGCCAGCAGTTCCGACAGGGGGCGTGGGAACACTGAAGCTTTCTTT CASSSDRGRGNTEAFF TRBV6-2/TRBV6-3 - TRBJ1-1 TRBD1
TGTGCCAGCTCACCAAGTAGTCGGTTCGGGGGGAACGAGCAGTACTTC CASSPSSRFGGNEQYF TRBV18 - TRBJ2-7 TRBD2
TGTGCCAGCAGCTTAAATGTCGCTAGCGGGAGGGGAAAGGACAATGAGCAGTTCTTC CASSLNVASGRGKDNEQFF TRBV7-3 - TRBJ2-1 TRBD2
TGTGCCAGCAGCTCCTCTGGCGGGATCTATGGCTACACCTTC CASSSSGGIYGYTF TRBV7-2 many TRBJ1-2 -
TGTGCCAGCAGCTTAGCGCGGGGGACGACGATCTATGGCTACACCTTC CASSLARGTTIYGYTF TRBV7-8 once TRBJ1-2 -
TGTGCCAGTATCAATATGGGGCAGGGGAGTCAGCCCCAGCATTTT CASINMGQGSQPQHF TRBV19 - TRBJ1-5 -
TGTGCCAGCAGCCAAGTTGCGGGAGGGGTGGCAGATACGCAGTATTTT CASSQVAGGVADTQYF TRBV4-2 - TRBJ2-3 TRBD2
TGTGCCAGCAGCTTAGCGGTAACCACAGATACGCAGTATTTT CASSLAVTTDTQYF TRBV5-4 - TRBJ2-3 -
TGCAGCGTTGAACCCCTTCCCGGGGAGCTGTTTTTT CSVEPLPGELFF TRBV29-1 - TRBJ2-2 -
TGTGCCAGCAGCTTAACAGGGAGTATCAACACCGGGGAGCTGTTTTTT CASSLTGSINTGELFF TRBV7-3 - TRBJ2-2 -
TGCGCCAGCAGCTGGCAAAGGACAGGAATTAACACCGGGGAGCTGTTTTTT CASSWQRTGINTGELFF TRBV5-1 - TRBJ2-2 TRBD1
TGTGCCAGCACCTTTGGGGGGGGCTATGGCTACACCTTC CASTFGGGYGYTF TRBV3-1/TRBV3-2 few TRBJ1-2 -
TGTGCCAGCAGCCCCGGGACAGGGGCCTTCTATGCCTACGAGCAGTACTTC CASSPGTGAFYAYEQYF TRBV7-9 few TRBJ2-7 TRBD1
TGTGCCACCCAGGCGGGGGCCCGGACAGATACGCAGTATTTT CATQAGARTDTQYF TRBV2 - TRBJ2-3 -
TGTGCCACCGCCGACAGGGGTGAAACTGAAGCTTTCTTT CATADRGETEAFF TRBV6-5 - TRBJ1-1 TRBD1
TGTGCCAGCAAAGGGACAGGTGGTGGCTACACCTTC CASKGTGGGYTF TRBV28 - TRBJ1-2 TRBD1
TGTGCCAGCAGTTCGCCGGGAGAACCCCTCGAGCAGTACTTC CASSSPGEPLEQYF TRBV28 once TRBJ2-7 -
TGTGCCATCGGAACGGAGAAAAGAACACCCGGGGAGCTGTTTTTT CAIGTEKRTPGELFF TRBV10-3 - TRBJ2-2 -
TGTGCCAGCAGCTTATCCGGGACAGCTACCTCTGGGGCCAACGTCCTGACTTTC CASSLSGTATSGANVLTF TRBV7-2 - TRBJ2-6 TRBD1
TGTGCCAGCAGCCGTCCCAGGGGTCGCAATCAGCCCCAGCATTTT CASSRPRGRNQPQHF TRBV28 - TRBJ1-5 -
TGTGCCATCAGTCCATTCGACAGAGGTGGCTACACCTTC CAISPFDRGGYTF TRBV10-3 - TRBJ1-2 -